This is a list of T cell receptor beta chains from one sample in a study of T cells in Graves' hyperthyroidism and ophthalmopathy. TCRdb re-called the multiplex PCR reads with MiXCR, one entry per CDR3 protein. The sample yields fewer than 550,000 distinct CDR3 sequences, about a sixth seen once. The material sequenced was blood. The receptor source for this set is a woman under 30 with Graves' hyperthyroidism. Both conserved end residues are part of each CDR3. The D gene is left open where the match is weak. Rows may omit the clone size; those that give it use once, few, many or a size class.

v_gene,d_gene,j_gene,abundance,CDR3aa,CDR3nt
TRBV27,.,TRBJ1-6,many,CASSLEGGDSPLHF,TGTGCCAGCAGTTTGGAAGGGGGGGATTCACCCCTCCACTTT
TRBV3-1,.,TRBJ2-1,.,CASSTPSSYNEQLF,TGTGCCAGCAGTACACCGAGCTCCTACAATGAGCAGCTCTTC
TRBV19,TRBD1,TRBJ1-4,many,CASSPDRGPSNEKLFF,TGTGCCAGTAGTCCCGACAGGGGGCCTTCTAATGAAAAACTGTTTTTT
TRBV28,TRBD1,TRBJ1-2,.,CASSDPGQGIYGYTF,TGTGCCAGCAGCGATCCGGGACAGGGAATCTATGGCTACACCTTC
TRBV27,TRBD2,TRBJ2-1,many,CASSGVPNEQFF,TGTGCCAGTAGCGGGGTACCCAATGAGCAGTTCTTC
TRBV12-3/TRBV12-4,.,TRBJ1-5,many,CASTGRGNQPQHF,TGTGCCAGCACGGGGAGGGGCAATCAGCCCCAGCATTTT
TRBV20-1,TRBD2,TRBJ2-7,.,CSANAGLAGVRTYEQYF,TGCAGTGCTAACGCGGGACTAGCGGGAGTTCGAACCTACGAGCAGTACTTC
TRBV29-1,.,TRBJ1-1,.,CSAVSDSRENTEAFF,TGCAGCGCGGTGTCGGATTCCCGCGAAAACACTGAAGCTTTCTTT
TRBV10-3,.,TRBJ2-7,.,CAISGGLSSYEQYF,TGTGCCATCAGTGGGGGGTTGAGCTCCTACGAGCAGTACTTC
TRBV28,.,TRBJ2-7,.,CASSLPGAGPYEQYF,TGTGCCAGCAGCCTCCCGGGGGCCGGCCCCTACGAGCAGTACTTC
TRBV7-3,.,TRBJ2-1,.,CASSSSNTYNEQFF,TGTGCCAGCAGCTCTTCCAACACCTACAATGAGCAGTTCTTC
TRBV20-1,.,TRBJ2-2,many,CSAGARLTGELFF,TGCAGTGCTGGGGCACGACTAACCGGGGAGCTGTTTTTT
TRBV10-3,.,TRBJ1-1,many,CAIRLTGWNTEAFF,TGTGCCATCAGACTGACAGGATGGAACACTGAAGCTTTCTTT
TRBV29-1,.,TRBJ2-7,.,CSVEELGEQYF,TGCAGCGTTGAAGAACTAGGCGAGCAGTACTTC
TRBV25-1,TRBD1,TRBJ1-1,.,CASSEAGGAGATEAFF,TGTGCCAGCAGTGAGGCAGGGGGCGCGGGCGCTACTGAAGCTTTCTTT
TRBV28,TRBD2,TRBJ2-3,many,CASSSLGTSGRASGTDTQYF,TGTGCCAGCAGTTCCCTGGGGACTAGCGGGAGGGCATCGGGCACAGATACGCAGTATTTT
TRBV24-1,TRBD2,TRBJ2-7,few,CATSEGPAGDEQYF,TGTGCCACCAGTGAAGGTCCAGCGGGGGACGAGCAGTACTTC
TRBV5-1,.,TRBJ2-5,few,CASSLVHWQETQYF,TGCGCCAGCAGCTTGGTGCATTGGCAAGAGACCCAGTACTTC
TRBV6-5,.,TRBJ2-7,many,CASSYFRGSYEQYF,TGTGCCAGCAGTTACTTTCGGGGCTCCTACGAGCAGTACTTC
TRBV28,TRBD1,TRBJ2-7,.,CASSRGQGLGEQYF,TGTGCCAGCAGCCGCGGACAGGGCTTGGGCGAGCAGTACTTC
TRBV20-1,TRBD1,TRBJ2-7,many,CSAKQGARYEQYF,TGCAGTGCTAAACAGGGGGCAAGGTACGAGCAGTACTTC
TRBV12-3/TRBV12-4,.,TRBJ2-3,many,CASSLANYNTQYF,TGTGCCAGCAGTTTAGCCAACTACAATACGCAGTATTTT
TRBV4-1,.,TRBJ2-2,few,CASRRGIFHTGELFF,TGCGCCAGCAGGCGGGGTATCTTTCACACCGGGGAGCTGTTTTTT
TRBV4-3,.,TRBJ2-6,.,CASSQDSYGANVLTF,TGCGCCAGCAGCCAAGACAGTTACGGGGCCAACGTCCTGACTTTC
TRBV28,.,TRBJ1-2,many,CASSPRQTTNYGYTF,TGTGCCAGCAGCCCCAGGCAGACAACTAACTATGGCTACACCTTC
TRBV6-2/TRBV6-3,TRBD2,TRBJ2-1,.,CASSPGTSGGTEQFF,TGTGCCAGCAGCCCCGGGACTAGCGGGGGGACTGAGCAGTTCTTC
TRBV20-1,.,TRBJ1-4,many,CSAGVGEKLFF,TGCAGTGCTGGGGTCGGGGAAAAACTGTTTTTT
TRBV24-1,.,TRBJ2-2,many,CATSDPGPGELFF,TGTGCCACCAGTGATCCGGGTCCCGGGGAGCTGTTTTTT